This paragraph reports one T cell receptor beta chain. The antigen is unknown. These data come from a study of T cells expressing NK-cell markers. Regarding the study as a whole: In a few donors, these clonotypes also led the CD3+CD56-NKG2C+ fraction.

Germline loops: CDR1 WSHSY, CDR2 SAAADI. The CDR3 runs 16 residues. 5'RACE template switching with UMIs produced the TCR beta cDNA. One entry per CDR3 protein, without DNA, is what TCRdb gives after re-calling the 5' RACE reads. Listed are 200,000 to 300,000 distinct CDR3 sequences; 4% to 5% falls within the top ten. The sequence came from a woman aged 18 to 75 in good health. J is TRBJ2-4 and V is TRBV10-2; TCRdb's D gene call, TRBD2, goes unchecked for lack of DNA. Sequencing was performed on blood T cells: a sorted CD56 or NKG2C T cell subset, CD4+ or CD8+ T cells, or bulk PBMC T cells (not recorded which). The CDR3 sequence: CASSESIGPAKNIQYF.